The 6 T cell receptor beta chains presented below share a single source sample, sequenced in a study of graft-versus-host responses after intestinal transplantation (dated by TCRdb to the early 2020s). Antigens of these TCRs are unknown. To prepare the library, the immunoSEQ multiplex PCR assay was applied. The clones in this table, taken by TCRdb from immuneACCESS, are in-frame only. Not every clone is retained; where verified, under half of the shortfall comes from an unresolved V gene, and the cause of the rest is unknown. This sample comprises around 67,000 clones, about 80% of them detected only once. The ten largest make up 0.39% of the sample. The time point label, read with the paper, signifies: cells obtained before transplantation from donor or recipient. Sequencing used unstimulated CD4+ T cells sorted from spleen or lymph node cells, obtained before transplant. These receptors were obtained from a human donor who was the organ donor for an intestinal transplant.

The chain links TRBV19 to TRBJ1-2; 7 bases align to TRBD1. The CDR3 is 15 residues long. CDR1 and CDR2 (germline): LNHDA, SQIVND (reference sequence). Trimming removed 2 bases from V and 4 bases from J; junction bases left unmatched: 7. CDR3 protein: CASSINRDRVYGYTF. CDR3 DNA: TGTGCCAGTAGTATAAATCGGGACAGAGTCTATGGCTACACCTTC.

This rearrangement joins TRBV6-5 to TRBJ1-1; maybe TRBD1 (6 bases). CDR1 and CDR2 (germline): MNHEY, SVGAGI. This CDR3 contains 11 residues. Deletions cut 6 bases from V and 6 bases from J, with 8 bases between. The chain's CDR3 is CASRQGAEAFF. The CDR3 DNA follows: TGTGCCAGCAGACAGGGCGCTGAAGCTTTCTTT.

Remarks on this clone: The junction departs from germline at one end; a sequencing error may be responsible. The V call is TRBV7-7, the J call TRBJ2-2, with 7 bases lining up with TRBD1. Germline loops: CDR1 SSHAT, CDR2 FNYEAQ (reference sequence). The CDR3 is 15 amino acids. The CDR3 protein is CASSLRQGNTGELFF. The DNA of the CDR3 is TGTGCTAGCAGCCTACGACAGGGGAACACCGGGGAGCTGTTTTTT.

The rearrangement uses TRBV18 and TRBJ1-5; D is perhaps TRBD1 (6 bases). CDR1 and CDR2 from the germline V gene are KGHSH and LQKENI. The CDR3 sequence is 17 residues long. Trimming left V 1 base short and J 0 bases short, with 13 bases between. The CDR3 here is CASSPRPRTDSNQPQHF. Written as DNA, the CDR3 is TGTGCCAGCTCACCACGTCCCCGGACAGATAGCAATCAGCCCCAGCATTTT.

This rearrangement joins TRBV28 to TRBJ1-1; the D is unclear. V lost 6 bases, J lost 4 bases, and 6 bases lay in between. The CDR3 loop spans 11 amino acids. Germline loops: CDR1 MDHEN, CDR2 SYDVKM. CDR3 loop: CASRYITEAFF. The CDR3 nucleotides read TGTGCCAGCAGGTACATCACTGAAGCTTTCTTT.

The rearrangement joins TRBV27 to TRBJ2-2; 9 bases agree with TRBD2. From germline, CDR1 is MNHEY and CDR2 SMNVEV (reference sequence). CDR3 length: 15 amino acids. V lost 7 bases to trimming and J lost 0 bases; unmatched junction nucleotides: 3. The CDR3 region has the DNA TGTGCCAGCAAACTAGCGGGTCCGAACACCGGGGAGCTGTTTTTT. Translation gives CASKLAGPNTGELFF.